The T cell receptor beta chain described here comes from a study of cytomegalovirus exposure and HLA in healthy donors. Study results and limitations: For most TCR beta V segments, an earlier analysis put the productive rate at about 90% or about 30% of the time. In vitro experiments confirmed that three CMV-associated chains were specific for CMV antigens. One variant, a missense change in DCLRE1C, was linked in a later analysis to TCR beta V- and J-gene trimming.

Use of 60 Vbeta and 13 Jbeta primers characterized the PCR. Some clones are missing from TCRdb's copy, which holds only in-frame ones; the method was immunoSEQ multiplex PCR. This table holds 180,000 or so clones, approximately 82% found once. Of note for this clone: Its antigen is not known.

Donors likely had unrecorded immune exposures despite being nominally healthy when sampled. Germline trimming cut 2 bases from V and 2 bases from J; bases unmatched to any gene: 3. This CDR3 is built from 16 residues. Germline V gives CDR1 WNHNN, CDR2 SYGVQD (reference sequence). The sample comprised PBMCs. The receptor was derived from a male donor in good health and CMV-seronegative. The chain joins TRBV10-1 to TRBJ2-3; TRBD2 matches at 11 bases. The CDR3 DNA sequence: TGCGCCAGCAGTGAGACTAGCGGGGGACTCACAGATACGCAGTATTTT. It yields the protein CASSETSGGLTDTQYF.